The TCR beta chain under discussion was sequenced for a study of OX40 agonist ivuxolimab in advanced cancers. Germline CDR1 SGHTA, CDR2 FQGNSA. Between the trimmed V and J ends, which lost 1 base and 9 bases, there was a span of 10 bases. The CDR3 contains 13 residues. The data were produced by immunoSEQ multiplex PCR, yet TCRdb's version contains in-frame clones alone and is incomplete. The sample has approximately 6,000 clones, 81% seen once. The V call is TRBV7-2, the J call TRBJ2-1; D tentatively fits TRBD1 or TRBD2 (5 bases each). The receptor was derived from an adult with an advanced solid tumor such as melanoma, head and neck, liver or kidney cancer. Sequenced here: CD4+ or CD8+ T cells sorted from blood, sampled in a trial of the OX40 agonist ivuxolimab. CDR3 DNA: TGTGCCAGCAGCTTAGTTAATGGGGGTGAGCAGTTCTTC. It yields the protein CASSLVNGGEQFF. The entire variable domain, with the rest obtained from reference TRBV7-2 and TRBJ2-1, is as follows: GAGVSQSPSNKVTEKGKDVELRCDPISGHTALYWYRQSLGQGLEFLIYFQGNSAPDKSGLPSDRFSAERTGGSVSTLTIQRTQQEDSAVYLCASSLVNGGEQFFGPGTRLTVL.